The following is a T cell receptor beta chain sequence with its context. Its antigen is as yet unknown. The sample originates from a study of CD8+CD57+ T cells in acquired aplastic anemia. Study overall: CD4+ and CD8+ cells, once sorted, gave DNA averaging approximately 3.3 ug. Study findings and constraints: Common to patients and controls were twenty-nine CD8+ CDR3 sequences.

Researchers used genomic DNA as the template to profile TCR beta VDJ and CDR3. One entry per CDR3 protein, called by TCRdb with MiXCR from the reads. The data contain fewer than 200,000 distinct CDR3 sequences, under 55% of them singletons. Flow cytometry had shown expanded CD8+CD57+ cells in the patients chosen for sequencing. The patients, all of them, had severe acquired aplastic anemia. Patients were untreated when blood was sampled. Germline V gene sequence: CDR1 SGHTA, CDR2 FQGNSA. The CDR3 extends over 14 amino acids. Trimming shortened V by 5 bases and J by 0 bases, and 9 bases separated the two germline ends.

Sequenced: sorted CD4+, CD8+, or CD8+CD57+ T cells (not recorded which) from PBMCs. The TCR originated in a human donor with aplastic anemia. The chain carries TRBV7-2 and TRBJ2-3, with unresolved D. CDR3 loop: CASSPVASTDTQYF. CDR3 coding DNA: TGTGCCAGCAGCCCCGTGGCTAGCACAGATACGCAGTATTTT.